Included here is one T cell receptor (beta chain) sequence, with context. The antigen is not known. A much larger clone sits a single nucleotide away, making a read error possible. V lost 7 bases to trimming and J lost 8 bases; unmatched junction nucleotides: 11. This CDR3 is 14 amino acids long. Per the germline V gene, CDR1 is MNHNS and CDR2 is SASEGT. These data originate in a study of vaccination and CD4 T cells after COVID-19. Turning to the study itself: Typically, post-vaccine samples were obtained a median about 79 days after dose two, within a range of 14 to 241.

Treatment noted: roughly ten-day PBMC culture with coronavirus spike peptide pools or control peptides (ViraFEST assay). ViraFEST expanded antigen-specific T cells with peptide pools, then sequenced TCRs. Cultures used more than 1.5 million PBMCs per well, about 9.9 IU/ml IL-2 and about 10 ug/ml peptides. With the Oncomine TCR Beta short-read assay, DNA from cultured CD4+ T cells was sequenced. TCRdb independently ran MiXCR on the PCR reads; one entry per CDR3 protein. The table lists around 15,000 distinct CDR3 sequences, approximately 57% of them singletons. The TCR comes from a human donor who had recovered from COVID-19. Source material: CD4+ T cells from blood, cultured in vitro. The J gene is TRBJ2-1, the V gene TRBV6-1, with 7 bases lining up with TRBD1. CDR3 protein: CASTQRRDRHEQFF. The CDR3 region has the DNA TGTGCCAGCACTCAGCGCCGGGACAGACATGAGCAGTTCTTC.